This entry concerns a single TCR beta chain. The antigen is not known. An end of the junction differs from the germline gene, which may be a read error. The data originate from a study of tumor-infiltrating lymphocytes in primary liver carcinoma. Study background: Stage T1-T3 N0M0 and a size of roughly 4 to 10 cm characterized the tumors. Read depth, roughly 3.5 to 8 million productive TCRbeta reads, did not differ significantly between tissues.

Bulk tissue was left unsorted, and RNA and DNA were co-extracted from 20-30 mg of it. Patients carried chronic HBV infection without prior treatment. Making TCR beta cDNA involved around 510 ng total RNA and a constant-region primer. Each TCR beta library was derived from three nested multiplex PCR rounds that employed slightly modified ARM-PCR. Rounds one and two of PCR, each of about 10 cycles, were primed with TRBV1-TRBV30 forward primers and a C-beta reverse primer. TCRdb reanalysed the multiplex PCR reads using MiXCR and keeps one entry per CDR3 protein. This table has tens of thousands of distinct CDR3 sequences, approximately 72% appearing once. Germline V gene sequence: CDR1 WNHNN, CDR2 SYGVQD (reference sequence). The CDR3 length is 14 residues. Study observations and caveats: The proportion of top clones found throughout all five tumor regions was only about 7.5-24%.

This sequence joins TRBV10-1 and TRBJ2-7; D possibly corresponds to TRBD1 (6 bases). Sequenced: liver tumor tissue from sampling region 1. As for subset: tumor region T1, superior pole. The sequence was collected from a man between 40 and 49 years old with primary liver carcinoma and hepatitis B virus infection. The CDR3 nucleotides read TGCGCCAGCAGTGAGACCAGGGGTGGTTACGTGCAGTACTTC. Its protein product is CASSETRGGYVQYF.